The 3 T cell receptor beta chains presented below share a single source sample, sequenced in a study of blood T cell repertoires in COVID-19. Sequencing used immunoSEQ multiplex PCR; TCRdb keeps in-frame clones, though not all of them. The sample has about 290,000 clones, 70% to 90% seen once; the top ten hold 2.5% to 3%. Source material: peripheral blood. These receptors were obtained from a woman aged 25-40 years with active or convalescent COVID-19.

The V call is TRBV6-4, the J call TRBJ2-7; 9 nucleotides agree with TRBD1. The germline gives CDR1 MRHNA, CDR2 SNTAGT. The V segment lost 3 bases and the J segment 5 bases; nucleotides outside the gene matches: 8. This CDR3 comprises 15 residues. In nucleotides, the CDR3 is TGTGCCAGCAGTGATAGGGGGACAGGGTACAACGAGCAGTACTTC. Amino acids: CASSDRGTGYNEQYF.

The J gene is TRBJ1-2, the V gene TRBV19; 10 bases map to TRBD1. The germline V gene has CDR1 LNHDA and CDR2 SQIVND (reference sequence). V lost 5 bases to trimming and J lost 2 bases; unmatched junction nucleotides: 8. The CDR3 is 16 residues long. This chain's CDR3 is CASSSPGQGINYGYTF. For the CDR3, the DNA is TGTGCCAGTAGTTCGCCGGGACAGGGGATCAACTATGGCTACACCTTC. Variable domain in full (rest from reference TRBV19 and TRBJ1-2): DGGITQSPKYLFRKEGQNVTLSCEQNLNHDAMYWYRQDPGQGLRLIYYSQIVNDFQKGDIAEGYSVSREKKESFPLTVTSAQKNPTAFYLCASSSPGQGINYGYTFGSGTRLTVV.

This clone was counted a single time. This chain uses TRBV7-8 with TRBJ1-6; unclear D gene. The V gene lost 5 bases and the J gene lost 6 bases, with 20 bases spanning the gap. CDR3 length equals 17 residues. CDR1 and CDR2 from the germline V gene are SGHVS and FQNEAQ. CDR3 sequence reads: CASSPALSEVGNSPLHF. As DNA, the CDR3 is TGTGCCAGCAGCCCAGCCCTGTCCGAGGTGGGTAATTCACCCCTCCACTTT.